This T cell receptor beta chain was recovered during a study of human T cells and chemical hapten exposure (dated by TCRdb to the early 2020s). In the study overall: For sensitization, 2% DPC in acetone was applied to a 2 cm by 2 cm area of upper inner arm skin. Weekly therapeutic DPC doses were additionally applied to the scalp of patients throughout the roughly 24-week study period. Patch testing was performed on the upper back with Finn chambers containing 0.01% DPC, and the patch tests were scored after 6 days according to International Contact Dermatitis Research Group standards. Most of the patients in the cohort were female, and the cohort covered alopecia areata with under or over 50% scalp involvement, alopecia totalis and alopecia universalis. Libraries were pooled for sequencing, and variation in per-sample TCR yields was attributed mainly to small differences in library volumes within the pool. Peripheral blood TCR repertoire changes were tracked in vivo in alopecia patients during primary and secondary sensitization to the hapten diphenylcyclopropenone (DPC). Blood samples were taken from patients before sensitization (week 0) and at 2, 6 and about 24 weeks after DPC sensitization. About 28 alopecia patients gave blood for TCR sequencing at one to four time points (pre-sensitization, 2, 6 and 24 weeks).

Note on this clonotype: Its recognized antigen is unknown. No qualities accompany the bases; no much larger clone lies one base away.

Via the germline V gene, CDR1 is MNHEY and CDR2 SVGAGI. V is trimmed back by 6 bases and J by 2 bases, and the junction contains 3 bases that no gene match accounts for. There are 13 amino acids in the CDR3, from cysteine to phenylalanine inclusive. This entry keeps only the CDR3 DNA: 39 bases, framed from base 1. This specimen's time point label, interpreted: patch test 2, 6 weeks after DPC sensitization. This specimen's treatment or condition label, per the study, means: therapeutic diphenylcyclopropenone sensitization with weekly scalp DPC. At each patch-test visit, blood was drawn before the patch test was applied. Eligible patients were aged 18 to 70, diagnosed with alopecia, deemed suitable for DPC therapy, and excluded if pregnant. Unfractionated whole blood was collected in Tempus Blood RNA tubes, and total RNA was extracted from that blood. The library was built by means of RACE. TCRdb names NextSeq 500 as the instrument used. Library preparation attached unique molecular identifiers to individual cDNA molecules for quantitative, reproducible TCR counting. From each blood RNA sample, both TCR alpha and TCR beta chains were sequenced. From the authors' description of their analysis: Samples had a median of about 96,000 TCRs, with a range from roughly 23,224 to 700,000. The Decombinator software suite was used to annotate the V, J and CDR3 of the TCR reads. To make PS versus PT1 abundance plots, every sample was subsampled to the same number of TCRs (28,000). Expanded TCRs were defined as absent before sensitization and observed at least eight times at the 2-week time point. TCRdb's own reprocessing of the public reads used fastp at Q25 and MiXCR and kept productive beta chains. Identical CDR3 protein sequences are pooled into one entry, listed with their most common genes and DNA. The V and J calls and clone size come from TCRdb's table, not from the authors' own analysis. Recorded for this sample are just over 350,000 distinct CDR3 sequences; about 6% of them occurred a single time. 5% to 6% of the sample rests with the top ten.

Overall results and qualifications from the work: A positive correlation was found between the number of PT1 expanded TCRs and patch test score, with significance reached at thresholds 8, 16 and 32 but not 4. Repeated subsampling changed both the strength of the expansion versus patch-test correlation and the threshold at which that correlation became significant. The number of TCRs above 1 in 1000 frequency did not change with DPC sensitization; there was no evidence of global repertoire structure alterations. Compared with pre-sensitization or healthy control sets, expanded TCRs formed significantly more large CDR3 similarity clusters, which is consistent with antigen-driven responses. Because every patient had alopecia, a presumed autoimmune disease, the patients' immune response might differ from that of healthy individuals.

The material was whole blood, obtained in connection with sensitization to the hapten diphenylcyclopropenone (DPC). This chain joins TRBV6-5 to TRBJ1-1, with TRBD1 identical over 7 junction bases. This sequence originates from a young woman with alopecia areata. Some clones in this sample may be carry-over from other donors' samples. The DNA sequence is as follows: TGTGCCAGCAGATCAGGGGGTAACACTGAAGCTTTCTTT. This codes for CASRSGGNTEAFF.